Here is one TCR beta chain with its context. Its antigen is still unknown. No base-level quality is on record; no much larger clone is a single base apart. The source of the sample is a study of T cell responses to AZD1222 COVID-19 vaccine (dated by TCRdb to the early 2020s). Notes on the research overall: AZD1222 recipients whose second dose came at about 4 weeks and those whose second dose came at about 12 weeks were combined into one group, since spike-specific TCR depth and breadth did not differ between the two schedules. TCR sequencing covered 230 or so trial participants: 200 to 220 given two doses of AZD1222 and approximately 26 given two doses of MenACWY control vaccine. Trial participants were enrolled by age into subgroups of 18-55, 56-69 and 70-plus years, and around 150, 28 and 57 TCR-sequenced participants, respectively, were included in these subgroups. Findings and caveats that apply to the study as a whole: Participants were mostly white British and included more females than males, and it was suggested by the authors that clonal diversity may have been underestimated. The 56-69-year group was small, and its depth increase did not reach significance, likely because of low power. Conclusions about previously exposed vaccinees are limited, since just 5 to 7 AZD1222 recipients were seropositive for SARS-CoV-2 at baseline. The whole spike protein was spanned by vaccine-associated CD4 TCRs, and dominant responses were seen in regions 160-218 and 743-854. No day 14 peak-response samples were available, so repertoires were characterized only after the peak T cell response. Nearly half of unique spike-specific TCRs reportedly recognized epitopes outside regions mutated in the B.1.351 and B.1.1.7 variants. A significant rise in spike-specific TCR breadth and depth was observed after two AZD1222 doses relative to day 0 and relative to MenACWY recipients.

In light of the paper, this sample's time point label describes: baseline before first vaccination. The vaccinee samples were drawn from two UK trials, COV001 and COV002, one of which was a single-blind randomized controlled phase 2/3 trial testing AZD1222 (ChAdOx1 nCoV-19) in healthy adults. For TCRbeta chain sequencing, PBMC samples from trial participants were taken at day 0 and at day 28 after the second dose. The CDR3 regions of human TCRbeta chains were subjected to immunosequencing. As for the authors' bioinformatics: TCRs in the repertoires were matched against a reference library of SARS-CoV-2-specific TCRs that had been generated with the MIRA antigen-specificity platform. Breadth meant the fraction of unique TCRs that were SARS-CoV-2-associated, whereas depth meant the fraction of total T cells that were SARS-CoV-2-associated. Using the MIRA data, each spike-specific TCR was assigned both to the spike region to which the TCR was reactive and to a CD4 or CD8 class. Log10-transformed breadth and depth values were compared by one-way ANOVA with Sidak's multiple comparisons tests. TCRdb limited this immuneACCESS table to in-frame rearrangements with V and J called. A share of clones is missing; checked studies link under half to unresolved V genes, and the rest is unexplained. Clone size and V and J calls were adopted from that table, with D and trimming inferred from the DNA. The sample has 95,000 to 150,000 clones on record, around 86% of them singletons. The top ten constitute 6% to 8% of the sample.

Trimming takes 1 base from V and 6 bases from J, and the germline ends sit 4 bases apart. From its cysteine to its phenylalanine, the CDR3 spans 12 amino acids. Only the CDR3 portion is preserved as DNA: 36 bases, with reading frame beginning at the first base. This clonotype was obtained from an adult in good health. The source was peripheral blood, collected on day 0 of AZD1222 vaccination. The chain was built from TRBV12-3 or TRBV12-4 and TRBJ1-5; the D gene cannot be resolved reliably. The sequence in DNA is TGTGCCAGCAGTTTAGGGGGTCAGCCCCAGCATTTT. The resulting protein is CASSLGGQPQHF.